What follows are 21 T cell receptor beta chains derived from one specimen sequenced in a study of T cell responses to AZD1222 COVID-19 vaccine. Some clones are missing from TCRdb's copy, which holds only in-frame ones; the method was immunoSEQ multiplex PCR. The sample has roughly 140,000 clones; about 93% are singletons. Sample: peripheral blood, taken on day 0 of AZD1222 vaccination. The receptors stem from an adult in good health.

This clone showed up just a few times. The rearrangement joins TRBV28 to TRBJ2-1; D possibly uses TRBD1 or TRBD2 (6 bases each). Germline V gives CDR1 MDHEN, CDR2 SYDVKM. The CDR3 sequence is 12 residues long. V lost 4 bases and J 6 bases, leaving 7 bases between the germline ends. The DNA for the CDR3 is TGTGCCAGCAGTTGGGGGGCCAATGAGCAGTTCTTC. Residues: CASSWGANEQFF.

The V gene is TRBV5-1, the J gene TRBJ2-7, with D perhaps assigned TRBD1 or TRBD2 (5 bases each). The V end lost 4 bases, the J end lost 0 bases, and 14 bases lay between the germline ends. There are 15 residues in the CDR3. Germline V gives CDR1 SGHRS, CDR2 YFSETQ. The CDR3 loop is CASSPGRGASYEQYF. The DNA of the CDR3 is TGCGCCAGCAGCCCGGGCAGAGGGGCCTCCTACGAGCAGTACTTC.

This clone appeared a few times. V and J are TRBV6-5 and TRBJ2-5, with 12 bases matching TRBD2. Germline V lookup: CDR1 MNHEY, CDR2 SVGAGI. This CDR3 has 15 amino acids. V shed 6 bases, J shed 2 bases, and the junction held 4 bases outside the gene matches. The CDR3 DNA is TGTGCCAGCAGGACGACTAGCGGGGGACAAGAGACCCAGTACTTC. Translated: CASRTTSGGQETQYF.

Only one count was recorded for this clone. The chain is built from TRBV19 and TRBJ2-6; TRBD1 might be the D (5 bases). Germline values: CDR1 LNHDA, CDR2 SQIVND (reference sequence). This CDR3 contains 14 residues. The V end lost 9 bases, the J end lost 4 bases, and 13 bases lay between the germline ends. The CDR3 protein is CASYRGAGANVLTF. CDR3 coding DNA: TGTGCCAGCTATAGGGGTGCCGGGGCCAACGTCCTGACTTTC.

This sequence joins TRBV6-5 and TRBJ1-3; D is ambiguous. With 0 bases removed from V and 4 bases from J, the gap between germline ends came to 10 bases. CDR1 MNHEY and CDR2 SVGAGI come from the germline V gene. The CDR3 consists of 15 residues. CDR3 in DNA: TGTGCCAGCAGTTACTCAAGAGGCTGGGGAAACACCATATATTTT. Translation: CASSYSRGWGNTIYF.

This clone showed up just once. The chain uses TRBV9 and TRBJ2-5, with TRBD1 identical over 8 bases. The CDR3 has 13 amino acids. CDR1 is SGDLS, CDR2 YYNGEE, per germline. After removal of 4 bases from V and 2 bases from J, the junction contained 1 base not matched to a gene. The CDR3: CASSRDRQETQYF. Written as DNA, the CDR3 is TGTGCCAGCAGCCGGGACAGGCAAGAGACCCAGTACTTC. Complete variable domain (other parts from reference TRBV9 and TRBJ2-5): DSGVTQTPKHLITATGQRVTLRCSPRSGDLSVYWYQQSLDQGLQFLIQYYNGEERAKGNILERFSAQQFPDLHSELNLSSLELGDSALYFCASSRDRQETQYFGPGTRLLVL.

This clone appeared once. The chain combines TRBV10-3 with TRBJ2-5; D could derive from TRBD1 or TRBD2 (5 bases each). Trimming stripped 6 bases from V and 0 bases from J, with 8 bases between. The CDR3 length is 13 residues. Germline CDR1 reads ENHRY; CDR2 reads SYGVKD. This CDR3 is CAIREDNQETQYF. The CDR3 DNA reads TGTGCCATCAGGGAGGACAACCAAGAGACCCAGTACTTC.

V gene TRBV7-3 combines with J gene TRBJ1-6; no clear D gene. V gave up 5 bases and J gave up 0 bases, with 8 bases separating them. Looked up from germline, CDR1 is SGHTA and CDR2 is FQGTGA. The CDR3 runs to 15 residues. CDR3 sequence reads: CASSQSTSYNSPLHF. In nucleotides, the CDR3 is TGTGCCAGCAGCCAATCGACCTCCTATAATTCACCCCTCCACTTT.

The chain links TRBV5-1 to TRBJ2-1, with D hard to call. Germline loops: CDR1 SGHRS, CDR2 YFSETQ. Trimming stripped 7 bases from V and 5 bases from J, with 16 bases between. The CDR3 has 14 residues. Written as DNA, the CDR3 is TGCGCCAGCGGTCTGAGCCGCAGTAACAATGAGCAGTTCTTC. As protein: CASGLSRSNNEQFF.

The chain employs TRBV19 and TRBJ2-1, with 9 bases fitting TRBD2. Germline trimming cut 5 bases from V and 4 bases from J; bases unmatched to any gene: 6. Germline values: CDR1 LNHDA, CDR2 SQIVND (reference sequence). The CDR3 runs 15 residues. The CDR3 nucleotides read TGTGCCAGTAGTCGAGCGGGAGGCCAGTACAATGAGCAGTTCTTC. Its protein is CASSRAGGQYNEQFF.

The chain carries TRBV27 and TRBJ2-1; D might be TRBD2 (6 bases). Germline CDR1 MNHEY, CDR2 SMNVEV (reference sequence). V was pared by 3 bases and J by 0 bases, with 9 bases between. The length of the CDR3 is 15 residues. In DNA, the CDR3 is TGTGCCAGCAGTTTCGGGGGTTTCTCCTACAATGAGCAGTTCTTC. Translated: CASSFGGFSYNEQFF.

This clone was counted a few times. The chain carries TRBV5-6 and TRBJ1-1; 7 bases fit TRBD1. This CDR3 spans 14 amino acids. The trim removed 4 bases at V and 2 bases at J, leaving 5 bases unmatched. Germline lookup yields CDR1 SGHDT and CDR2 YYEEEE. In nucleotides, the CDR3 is TGTGCCAGCAGCGGGGGACAGAGTAACACTGAAGCTTTCTTT. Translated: CASSGGQSNTEAFF.

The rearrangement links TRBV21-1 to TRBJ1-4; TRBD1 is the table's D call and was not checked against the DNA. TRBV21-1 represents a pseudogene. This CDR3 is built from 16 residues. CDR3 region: CANGPITGTFNEKLFF. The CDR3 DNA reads TGTGCCAACGGCCCGATTACAGGGACCTTCAATGAAAAACTGTTTTTT.

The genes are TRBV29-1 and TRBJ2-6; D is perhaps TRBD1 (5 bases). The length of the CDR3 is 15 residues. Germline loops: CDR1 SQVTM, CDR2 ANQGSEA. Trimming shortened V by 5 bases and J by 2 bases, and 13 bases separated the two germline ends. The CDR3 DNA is TGCAGCGTTTTTGACATGGGGCCTGGGGCCAACGTCCTGACTTTC. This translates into CSVFDMGPGANVLTF.

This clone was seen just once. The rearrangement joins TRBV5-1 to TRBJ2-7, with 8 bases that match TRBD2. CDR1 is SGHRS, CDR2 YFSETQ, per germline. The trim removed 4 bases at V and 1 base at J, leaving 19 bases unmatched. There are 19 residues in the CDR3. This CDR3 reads CASSPGFWEAGGKSYEQYF. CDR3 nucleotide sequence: TGCGCCAGCAGCCCAGGATTTTGGGAGGCGGGAGGAAAATCCTACGAGCAGTACTTC.

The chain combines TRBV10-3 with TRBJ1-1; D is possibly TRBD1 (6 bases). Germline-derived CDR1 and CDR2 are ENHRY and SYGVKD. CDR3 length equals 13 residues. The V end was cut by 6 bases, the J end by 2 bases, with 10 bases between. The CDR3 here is CAIRTQGNTEAFF. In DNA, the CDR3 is TGTGCCATCAGGACACAGGGTAACACTGAAGCTTTCTTT.

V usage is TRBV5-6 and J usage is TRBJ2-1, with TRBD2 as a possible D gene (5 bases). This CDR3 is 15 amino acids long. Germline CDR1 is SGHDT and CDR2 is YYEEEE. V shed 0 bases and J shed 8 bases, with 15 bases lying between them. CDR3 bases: TGTGCCAGCAGCTTGGTGGGGAAAACCGGGGATGAGCAGTTCTTC. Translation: CASSLVGKTGDEQFF.

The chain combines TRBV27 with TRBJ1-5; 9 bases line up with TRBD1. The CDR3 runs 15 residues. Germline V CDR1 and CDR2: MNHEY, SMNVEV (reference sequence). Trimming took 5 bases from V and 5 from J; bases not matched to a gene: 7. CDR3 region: CASSPGTGLDQPQHF. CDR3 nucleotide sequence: TGTGCCAGCAGTCCCGGGACAGGGTTAGATCAGCCCCAGCATTTT.

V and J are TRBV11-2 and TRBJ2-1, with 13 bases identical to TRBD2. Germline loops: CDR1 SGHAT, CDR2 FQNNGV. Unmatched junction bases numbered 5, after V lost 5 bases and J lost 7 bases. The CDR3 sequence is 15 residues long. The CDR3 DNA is TGTGCCAGCAGCCCCCGGACTAGCGGGAGAAATGAGCAGTTCTTC. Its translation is CASSPRTSGRNEQFF.

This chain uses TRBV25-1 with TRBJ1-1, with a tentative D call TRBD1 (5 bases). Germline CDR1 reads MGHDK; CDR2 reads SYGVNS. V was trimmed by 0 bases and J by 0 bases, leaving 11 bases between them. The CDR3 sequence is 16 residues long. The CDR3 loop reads CASSEYRDLMNTEAFF. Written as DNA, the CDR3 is TGTGCCAGCAGTGAATACAGGGATCTCATGAACACTGAAGCTTTCTTT.

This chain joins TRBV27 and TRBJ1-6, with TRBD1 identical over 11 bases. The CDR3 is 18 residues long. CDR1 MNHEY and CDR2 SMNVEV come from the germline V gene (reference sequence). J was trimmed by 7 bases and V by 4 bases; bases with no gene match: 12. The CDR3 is CASSSYPPWTGGNSPLHF. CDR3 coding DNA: TGTGCCAGCAGTTCCTACCCCCCCTGGACAGGGGGCAATTCACCCCTCCACTTT.